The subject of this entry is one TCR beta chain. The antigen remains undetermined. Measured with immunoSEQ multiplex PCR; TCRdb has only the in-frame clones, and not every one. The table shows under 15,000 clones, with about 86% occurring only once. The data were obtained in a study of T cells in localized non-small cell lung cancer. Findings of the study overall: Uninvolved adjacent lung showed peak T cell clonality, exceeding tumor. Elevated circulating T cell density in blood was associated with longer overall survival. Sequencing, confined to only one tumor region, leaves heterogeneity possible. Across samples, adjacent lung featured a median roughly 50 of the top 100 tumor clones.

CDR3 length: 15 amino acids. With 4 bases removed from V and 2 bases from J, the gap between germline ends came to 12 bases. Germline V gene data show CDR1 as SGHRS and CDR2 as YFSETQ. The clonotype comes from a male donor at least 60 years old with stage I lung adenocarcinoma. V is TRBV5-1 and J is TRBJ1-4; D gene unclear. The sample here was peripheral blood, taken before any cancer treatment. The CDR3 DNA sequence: TGCGCCAGCAGCCCAAACCCAACTACTAATGAAAAACTGTTTTTT. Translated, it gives CASSPNPTTNEKLFF.